This T cell receptor beta chain was sequenced for a study of blood T cell repertoires in COVID-19. Per germline, CDR1 SGHRS and CDR2 YFSETQ. The CDR3 totals 14 residues. The V end was cut by 4 bases, the J end by 1 base, with 11 bases between. Participant-given clinical history determined each cohort assignment. Methods used by the authors: Reference gene primer amplification in the assay estimated nucleated cell counts. Sequencing was performed with immunoSEQ multiplex PCR; in TCRdb, only in-frame clones are kept and a portion is missing. That table supplies the V and J calls and clone size; D and trimming were determined from the DNA. The data contain 230,000 or so clones, 85% to 90% of them singletons.

Sequencing input: PBMCs or T cells enriched from blood (not recorded which). The V call is TRBV5-1, the J call TRBJ2-5, with a tentative D call TRBD2 (6 bases). This receptor was taken from a woman between 50 and 59 years old with acute COVID-19. CDR3 in amino acids: CASSVGTSQETQYF. The CDR3 region has the DNA TGCGCCAGCAGCGTTGGGACTTCCCAAGAGACCCAGTACTTC.